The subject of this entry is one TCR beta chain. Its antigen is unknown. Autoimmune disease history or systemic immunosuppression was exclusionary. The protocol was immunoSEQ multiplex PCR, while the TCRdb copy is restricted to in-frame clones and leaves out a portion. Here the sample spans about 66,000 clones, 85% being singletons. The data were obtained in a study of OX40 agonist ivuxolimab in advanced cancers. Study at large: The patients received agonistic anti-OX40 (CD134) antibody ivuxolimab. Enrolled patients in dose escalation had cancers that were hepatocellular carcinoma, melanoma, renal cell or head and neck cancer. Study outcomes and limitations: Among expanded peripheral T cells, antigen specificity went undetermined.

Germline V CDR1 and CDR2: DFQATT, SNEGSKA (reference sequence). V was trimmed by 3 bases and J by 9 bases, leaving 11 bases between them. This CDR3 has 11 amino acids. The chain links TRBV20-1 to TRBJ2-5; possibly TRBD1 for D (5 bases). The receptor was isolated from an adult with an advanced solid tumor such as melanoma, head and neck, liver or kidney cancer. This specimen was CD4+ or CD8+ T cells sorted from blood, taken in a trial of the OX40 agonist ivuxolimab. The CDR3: CSASPQGAQYF. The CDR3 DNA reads TGCAGTGCTAGTCCTCAAGGGGCCCAGTACTTC.